This T cell receptor (beta chain) was identified during a study of shared clonotypes between healthy human individuals. Study details: Aged between 18 and 49, the donors were two women and three men. The study, taken as a whole, reports: Sampling involved blood alone; tissue repertoires likely differ. For naive CD4 cells, 4% to 5% of clonotypes were shared across four donors.

The assay was immunoSEQ multiplex PCR, and TCRdb's table has in-frame clones only and misses some. The sample lists around 600,000 clones, 95% to 98% seen once, with 0.25% to 0.35% in the top ten. Only CD45RO-negative cells positively selected for CCR7 counted as naive CD8 cells, so terminally differentiated effector memory CD45RA+ cells were excluded. Within Nashville, Tennessee resided all donors, each a Caucasian adult. On this clone: Its cognate antigen is unknown.

The V gene's germline CDR1 is SEHNR and CDR2 FQNEAQ (reference sequence). The CDR3 contains 16 residues. V lost 5 bases, J lost 5 bases, and 21 bases lay in between. This rearrangement joins TRBV7-9 to TRBJ1-1, with no clear D. The sequenced sample was naive CD8+ T cells sorted from blood. This TCR was recovered from a man aged 30 to 39 in good health. The CDR3 coding sequence is TGTGCCAGCAGCCTAGGACCGACATCCGCCCTGACTGAAGCTTTCTTT. Its translation: CASSLGPTSALTEAFF.